This is a list of T cell receptor beta chains from one sample in a study of monozygotic twins with inflammatory bowel disease. TCRdb re-called the 5' RACE reads; one entry per CDR3 protein, DNA not given. The sample is made up of some 450,000 distinct CDR3 sequences, and the top ten hold 2% to 2.5% of it. Sequencing was performed on blood. The receptors come from a human donor with ulcerative colitis or Crohn's disease, or a healthy co-twin of an affected twin (not recorded which). Both conserved end residues are part of each CDR3.

v_call,j_call,cdr3_aa
TRBV29-1,TRBJ2-5,CSVSGTSGQETQYF
TRBV5-1,TRBJ1-4,CASSWDRVSNEKLFF
TRBV25-1,TRBJ2-1,CASSEQDRIYNEQFF
TRBV5-1,TRBJ2-1,CASSLLTGNYNEQFF
TRBV7-2,TRBJ2-7,CASSSEIGRWPDF
TRBV7-9,TRBJ2-7,CASTQLGQGPSSYEQYF
TRBV19,TRBJ2-1,CASSISGQGIGEQFF
TRBV5-1,TRBJ1-1,CANSQMGHTEAFF
TRBV7-2,TRBJ1-2,CASSLGLVGGYGYTF
TRBV7-9,TRBJ2-3,CASSLAPGTGIFDTQYF
TRBV5-6,TRBJ2-7,CASSPWPPGLAYEQYF
TRBV7-2,TRBJ1-3,CASSPGQGASTIYF
TRBV5-1,TRBJ2-7,CASKEDNSYEQYF
TRBV7-2,TRBJ2-5,CASSLASGTETQYF
TRBV5-1,TRBJ1-1,CASSSGTSNTEAFF
TRBV9,TRBJ1-1,CASSVDGNTEAFF
TRBV5-4,TRBJ1-2,CASSFGPGDYGYTF
TRBV7-9,TRBJ2-2,CASSSERGQIDTGELFF
TRBV3-1,TRBJ2-7,CASSREAGWNEQYF
TRBV6-1,TRBJ2-7,CASTTGQGGRSYEQYF
TRBV9,TRBJ2-5,CASSVGGRGQETQYF
TRBV20-1,TRBJ1-4,CSARLGQAYNEKLFF
TRBV6-5,TRBJ2-1,CASSYSGQGWNNEQFF
TRBV4-3,TRBJ2-7,CASSQEGTGAYEQYF
TRBV5-1,TRBJ1-4,CASSTGTGGGNEKLFF
TRBV4-1,TRBJ2-3,CASSQAPRGPTDTQYF
TRBV12-3/TRBV12-4,TRBJ1-1,CASSFQGASSEAFF
TRBV12-3/TRBV12-4,TRBJ2-1,CASSITGGGYNEQFF
TRBV6-1,TRBJ1-5,CASGDRQGTINQPQHF
TRBV7-2,TRBJ2-7,CASSLYKGGLYEQYF
TRBV12-3/TRBV12-4,TRBJ1-2,CASSLRQTYGYTF
TRBV7-3,TRBJ2-1,CASGRDINEQFF
TRBV20-1,TRBJ2-7,CSARWAGQGSSYEQYF
TRBV5-1,TRBJ2-7,CASSTLQGTLGEQYF
TRBV3-1,TRBJ2-5,CASLAGGLETQYF
TRBV7-9,TRBJ1-1,CASSITKNTEAFF
TRBV2,TRBJ2-2,CASRPGTGFTGELFF
TRBV5-1,TRBJ2-6,CASRANNSGANVLTF
TRBV5-1,TRBJ2-2,CASSKDTPTGELFF
TRBV7-3,TRBJ2-1,CASSLMLGGNNEQFF
TRBV20-1,TRBJ2-7,CSVGRTGEQYF
TRBV6-1,TRBJ2-7,CASSSQGGNSHEQYF
TRBV14,TRBJ1-4,CASSQFGGRTNEKLFF
TRBV20-1,TRBJ2-1,CSARDPTGSSYNEQFF
TRBV20-1,TRBJ2-2,CSATPLAGGITNTGELFF
TRBV7-2,TRBJ2-3,CASSSGPHVDTQYF
TRBV5-1,TRBJ2-2,CASSLAVAGAGELFF
TRBV7-2,TRBJ1-6,CASSSDRAGRPLHF